The 16 T cell receptor beta chains below all came from one sample that was sequenced in a study of T cells in Graves' hyperthyroidism and ophthalmopathy. TCR beta CDR3 sequences were amplified from RNA transcripts. The HTBI set primed first-round TCR CDR3 RT-PCR. TCRdb recomputed calls from the multiplex PCR reads with MiXCR, one row per CDR3 protein. The data show 250,000 or so distinct CDR3 sequences, about 16% seen once. Sequences were obtained from blood. These receptors were obtained from a woman in her 50s with Graves' hyperthyroidism that later progressed to Graves' ophthalmopathy.

This clonotype was recorded many times. The chain couples TRBV24-1 to TRBJ2-3, with D possibly matching TRBD2 (6 bases). CDR1 KGHDR and CDR2 SFDVKD come from the germline V gene. Trimming took 2 bases from V and 1 from J, leaving 9 bases between them. The CDR3 loop spans 15 amino acids. CDR3 in amino acids: CATSDSGLGTDTQYF. DNA of the CDR3: TGTGCCACCAGTGATTCGGGACTGGGCACAGATACGCAGTATTTT.

In its sample, this clonotype was seen many times. CDR3 sequence: CASSPSRTGIYEQYF. In nucleotides, the CDR3 is TGTGCCAGCAGTCCGAGCAGGACCGGAATCTACGAGCAGTACTTC. V usage is TRBV2 and J usage is TRBJ2-7, with unresolved D. Germline V gene lookup returns CDR1 SNHLY and CDR2 FYNNEI. V was trimmed by 5 bases and J by 3 bases, leaving 17 bases between them. CDR3 length: 15 residues.

This chain joins TRBV5-1 and TRBJ1-2; 8 positions agree with TRBD1. J gave up 1 base and V 4 bases, and 9 bases lay outside the gene matches. Germline V gene sequence: CDR1 SGHRS, CDR2 YFSETQ. The CDR3 covers 16 residues. CDR3 in amino acids: CASSIIPGQVNYGYTF. The CDR3 DNA is TGCGCCAGCAGCATAATTCCGGGACAGGTTAACTATGGCTACACCTTC.

The chain employs TRBV20-1 and TRBJ1-6, with a tentative D call TRBD1 (5 bases). Deletions cut 3 bases from V and 7 bases from J, with 13 bases between. This CDR3 has 14 residues. Germline V gene data show CDR1 as DFQATT and CDR2 as SNEGSKA (reference sequence). The CDR3 protein is CSARSGSENSPLHF. In DNA, the CDR3 is TGCAGTGCTAGGTCAGGGAGTGAGAATTCACCCCTCCACTTT.

This clonotype was found a few times. The chain is built from TRBV24-1 and TRBJ2-1; 9 positions match TRBD1. From germline, CDR1 is KGHDR and CDR2 SFDVKD. The CDR3 is made up of 18 amino acids. J lost 2 bases, V lost 0 bases, and 7 bases had no gene match. The CDR3 nucleotides are TGTGCCACCAGTGATTTGGTAGGGGACAGGGCCGCCTACAATGAGCAGTTCTTC. It codes for CATSDLVGDRAAYNEQFF.

This clonotype appeared a few times. The genes are TRBV7-6 and TRBJ2-3, with D possibly matching TRBD2 (6 bases). V lost 2 bases, J lost 3 bases, and 18 bases lay in between. This CDR3 region has 17 residues. Per germline, CDR1 SGHVS and CDR2 FNYEAQ. This CDR3 is CASSLIGPGLGTDTQYF. DNA of the CDR3: TGTGCCAGCAGCTTAATAGGTCCGGGACTGGGGACAGATACGCAGTATTTT.

This clonotype appeared many times. The chain has TRBV20-1 and TRBJ2-3; 9 bases are a match to TRBD1. Germline V gene lookup returns CDR1 DFQATT and CDR2 SNEGSKA (reference sequence). The CDR3 runs 17 residues. V was pared by 1 base and J by 2 bases, with 10 bases of the junction left unmatched. This CDR3 is CSARGLLRDRVTDTQYF. In nucleotides, the CDR3 is TGCAGTGCTAGAGGACTACTACGGGACAGGGTCACAGATACGCAGTATTTT.

This clonotype appeared many times. This chain joins TRBV7-9 and TRBJ2-5, with D perhaps TRBD1 (5 bases). Looked up from germline, CDR1 is SEHNR and CDR2 is FQNEAQ (reference sequence). CDR3 length: 14 amino acids. V was clipped by 2 bases and J by 5 bases, with 12 bases between them. Written as DNA, the CDR3 is TGTGCCAGCAGCTTAAGGGGAAGGAGCGAGACCCAGTACTTC. Protein sequence: CASSLRGRSETQYF.

Points on this clonotype: A much larger clone lies a single base off, so this may be a read error. V is TRBV28 and J is TRBJ2-1; D call uncertain. The V end was cut by 4 bases, the J end by 9 bases, with 7 bases between. CDR1 MDHEN and CDR2 SYDVKM come from the germline V gene. This CDR3 contains 11 residues. This CDR3 is CASSSESEQFF. The CDR3 nucleotides are TGTGCCAGCAGTTCTGAGAGTGAGCAGTTCTTC.

The sample holds many counts of this clonotype. The chain employs TRBV28 and TRBJ2-7, with 11 positions matching TRBD2. The CDR3 covers 14 residues. Germline CDR1 and CDR2: MDHEN and SYDVKM. The V gene end was trimmed by 7 bases and the J gene end by 5 bases; junction bases not matched to a gene: 7. CDR3 in DNA: TGTGCCAGCACCTTTAGCGGGAGGGCTCACGAGCAGTACTTC. Translated, it gives CASTFSGRAHEQYF.

The rearrangement uses TRBV6-5 and TRBJ1-1; 9 bases match TRBD1. CDR3 length: 13 amino acids. The trim removed 2 bases at V and 11 bases at J, leaving 6 bases unmatched. Germline CDR1 is MNHEY and CDR2 is SVGAGI. The CDR3 protein is CASSYRTGVSAFF. The CDR3 bases are TGTGCCAGCAGTTACCGGACAGGGGTTTCGGCTTTCTTT.

The table lists this clonotype with many counts. V usage is TRBV20-1 and J usage is TRBJ2-7, with D hard to call. V lost 0 bases, J lost 2 bases, and 11 bases lay in between. The CDR3 extends over 14 amino acids. Germline V gene lookup returns CDR1 DFQATT and CDR2 SNEGSKA (reference sequence). This chain's CDR3 is CSAREIREAYEQYF. The CDR3 nucleotides read TGCAGTGCTAGAGAGATTCGCGAGGCCTACGAGCAGTACTTC.

V gene TRBV4-2 combines with J gene TRBJ2-7; a weak D match, TRBD2 (6 bases). The germline V gene has CDR1 LGHNA and CDR2 YNFKEQ. The V gene lost 3 bases and the J gene lost 1 base, with 13 bases spanning the gap. The CDR3 length is 15 residues. The CDR3 loop reads CASSQVSGASYEQYF. The CDR3 DNA reads TGTGCCAGCAGCCAGGTTAGCGGAGCTTCCTACGAGCAGTACTTC.

There are many counts of this clonotype. The chain links TRBV5-1 to TRBJ2-1; weak D call: TRBD1 (5 bases). CDR1 and CDR2 (germline): SGHRS, YFSETQ. Trimming took 0 bases from V and 3 from J, leaving 7 bases between them. The CDR3 has 14 residues. DNA for the CDR3: TGCGCCAGCAGCTTGGTTCAGGGCTACAATGAGCAGTTCTTC. Its translation is CASSLVQGYNEQFF.

This clonotype occurred many times. V is TRBV11-1 and J is TRBJ1-1; D gene unclear. The CDR3 contains 15 residues. The ends were cut back, 5 bases at V and 4 bases at J, with 17 bases in the middle. CDR1 and CDR2 (germline): SGHAT, FQDESV (reference sequence). The chain's CDR3 is CASSPRTARGTEAFF. CDR3 coding DNA: TGTGCCAGCAGCCCAAGGACCGCCCGGGGCACTGAAGCTTTCTTT.

This clonotype has at least ten counts. J is TRBJ1-1 and V is TRBV11-2; perhaps TRBD1 as D (5 bases). The CDR3 runs to 13 residues. Trimming removed 2 bases at V and 3 bases at J, with 7 bases between. CDR1 is SGHAT, CDR2 FQNNGV, per germline. This CDR3 is CASSLIGDTEAFF. The CDR3 bases are TGTGCCAGCAGCTTAATAGGGGACACTGAAGCTTTCTTT.